Included here is one T cell receptor beta chain sequence, with context. The target antigen is unknown. The length of the CDR3 is 17 residues. Germline CDR1 and CDR2: SGHAT and FQNNGV. J lost 7 bases, V lost 0 bases, and 3 bases had no gene match. This sample was included in a study of shared clonotypes between healthy human individuals. Study results and limitations: With a handful of donors compared, about 5% of naive CD4 clonotypes were shared.

Assay used: immunoSEQ multiplex PCR; TCRdb lists only in-frame clones, some missing. This table has roughly 1 million clones, about 75% appearing once. Sequencing was performed on memory CD4+ T cells sorted from blood. Subset reported: CD45RA-negative fraction. The chain uses TRBV11-2 and TRBJ2-2; 15 bases line up with TRBD2. The TCR originated in a man aged 18 to 35 in good health. The CDR3 reads CASSLDGLAGGFGELFF. CDR3 bases: TGTGCCAGCAGCTTAGATGGACTAGCGGGAGGGTTCGGGGAGCTGTTTTTT.